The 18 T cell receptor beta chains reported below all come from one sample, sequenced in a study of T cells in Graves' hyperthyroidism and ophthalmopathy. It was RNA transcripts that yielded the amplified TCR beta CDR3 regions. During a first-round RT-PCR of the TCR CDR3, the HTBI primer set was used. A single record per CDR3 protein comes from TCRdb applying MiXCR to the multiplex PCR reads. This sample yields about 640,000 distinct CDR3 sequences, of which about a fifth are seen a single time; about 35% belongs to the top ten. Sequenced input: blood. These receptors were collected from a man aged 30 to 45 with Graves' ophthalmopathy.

Here the CDR3 DNA reads TGCGCCAGCAGCTTTTCACAGGTCCCTAGCACAGATACGCAGTATTTT. It is translated as CASSFSQVPSTDTQYF. J is TRBJ2-3 and V is TRBV5-1, with D perhaps matching TRBD1 (5 bases). CDR3 length: 16 residues. The V end was cut by 2 bases, the J end by 0 bases, with 13 bases between. CDR1 SGHRS and CDR2 YFSETQ come from the germline V gene.

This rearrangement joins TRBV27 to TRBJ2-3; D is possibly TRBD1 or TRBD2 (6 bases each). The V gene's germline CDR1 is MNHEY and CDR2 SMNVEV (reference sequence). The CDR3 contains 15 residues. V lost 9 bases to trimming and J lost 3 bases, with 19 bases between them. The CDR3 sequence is CASSMRGTPTDTQYF. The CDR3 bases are TGTGCCAGTTCGATGAGGGGGACTCCTACAGATACGCAGTATTTT.

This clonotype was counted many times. CDR3 nucleotides: TGTGCCAGCAGTCGAGACAGGGCTGGCAATCAGCCCCAGCATTTT. Translated: CASSRDRAGNQPQHF. The chain is built from TRBV6-1 and TRBJ1-5; 7 bases map to TRBD1. This CDR3 has 15 amino acids. Germline CDR1 and CDR2: MNHNS and SASEGT. The V segment lost 5 bases and the J segment 2 bases; nucleotides outside the gene matches: 6.

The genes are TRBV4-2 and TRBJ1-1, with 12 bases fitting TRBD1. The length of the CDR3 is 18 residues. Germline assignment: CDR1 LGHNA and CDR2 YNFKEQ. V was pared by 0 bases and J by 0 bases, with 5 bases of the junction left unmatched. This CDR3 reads CASSQDTGTGGMNTEAFF. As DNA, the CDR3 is TGTGCCAGCAGCCAAGATACAGGGACAGGGGGCATGAACACTGAAGCTTTCTTT.

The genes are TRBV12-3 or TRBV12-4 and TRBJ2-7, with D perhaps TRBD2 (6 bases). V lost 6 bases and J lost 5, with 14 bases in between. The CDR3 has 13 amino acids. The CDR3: CASSPGGSDEQYF. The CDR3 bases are TGTGCCAGCAGCCCCGGGGGTAGCGACGAGCAGTACTTC.

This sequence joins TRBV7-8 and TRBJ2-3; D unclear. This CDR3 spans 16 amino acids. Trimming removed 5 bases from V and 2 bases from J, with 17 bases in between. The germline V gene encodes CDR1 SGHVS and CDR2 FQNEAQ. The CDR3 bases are TGTGCCAGCAGCCGGCCCGGACGGGCCGTCACAGATACGCAGTATTTT. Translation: CASSRPGRAVTDTQYF.

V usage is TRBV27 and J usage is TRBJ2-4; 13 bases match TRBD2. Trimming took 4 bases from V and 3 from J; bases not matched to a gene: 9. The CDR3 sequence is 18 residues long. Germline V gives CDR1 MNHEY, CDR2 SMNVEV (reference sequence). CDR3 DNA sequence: TGTGCCAGCAGTTCCACTAGCGGGAGGGCCCTCGGCAAAAACATTCAGTACTTC. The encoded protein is CASSSTSGRALGKNIQYF.

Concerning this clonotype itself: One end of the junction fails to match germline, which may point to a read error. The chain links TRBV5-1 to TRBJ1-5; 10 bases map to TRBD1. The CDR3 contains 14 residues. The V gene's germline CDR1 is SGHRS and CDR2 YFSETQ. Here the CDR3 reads CASSHWDRGQPQHF. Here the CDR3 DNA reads TGTGCCAGCAGCCACTGGGACAGGGGACAGCCCCAGCATTTT. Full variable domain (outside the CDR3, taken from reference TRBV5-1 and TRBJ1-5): KAGVTQTPRYLIKTRGQQVTLSCSPISGHRSVSWYQQTPGQGLQFLFEYFSETQRNKGNFPGRFSGRQFSNSRSEMNVSTLELGDSALYLCASSHWDRGQPQHFGDGTRLSIL.

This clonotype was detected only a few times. The CDR3, as DNA: TGTGCCAGCAGCTTGGTGACTTTCGGCGACACCTATGGCTACACCTTC. This sequence encodes CASSLVTFGDTYGYTF. The V call is TRBV5-5, the J call TRBJ1-2; D remains unclear. The CDR3 covers 16 residues. The V and J ends lost 0 bases and 4 bases respectively, with 16 bases between them. CDR1 is SGHKS, CDR2 YYEKEE, per germline (reference sequence).

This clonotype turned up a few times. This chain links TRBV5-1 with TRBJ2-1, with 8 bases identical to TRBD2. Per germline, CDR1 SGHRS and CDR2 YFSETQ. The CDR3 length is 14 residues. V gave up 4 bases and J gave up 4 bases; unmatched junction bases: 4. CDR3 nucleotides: TGCGCCAGCAGCCGAGCGGGAGATTACAATGAGCAGTTCTTC. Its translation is CASSRAGDYNEQFF.

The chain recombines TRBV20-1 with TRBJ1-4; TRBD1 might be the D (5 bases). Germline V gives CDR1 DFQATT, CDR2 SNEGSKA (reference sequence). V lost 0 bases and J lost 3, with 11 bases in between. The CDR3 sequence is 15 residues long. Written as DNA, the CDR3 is TGCAGTGCTAGAGATCAAGGGGCGGCTAATGAAAAACTGTTTTTT. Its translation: CSARDQGAANEKLFF.

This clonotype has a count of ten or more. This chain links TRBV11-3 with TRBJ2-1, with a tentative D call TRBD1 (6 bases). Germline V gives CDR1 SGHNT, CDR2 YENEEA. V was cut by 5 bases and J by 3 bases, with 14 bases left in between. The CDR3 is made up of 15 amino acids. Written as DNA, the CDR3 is TGTGCCAGCAGCGCAGGGGCCTTGGTCTACAATGAGCAGTTCTTC. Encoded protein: CASSAGALVYNEQFF.

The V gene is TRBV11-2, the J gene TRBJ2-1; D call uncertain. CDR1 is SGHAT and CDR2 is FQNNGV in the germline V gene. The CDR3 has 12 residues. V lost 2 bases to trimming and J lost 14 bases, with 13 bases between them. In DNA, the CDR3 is TGTGCCAGCAGCTTATCAAGCGACTCAGAGTTCTTC. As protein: CASSLSSDSEFF.

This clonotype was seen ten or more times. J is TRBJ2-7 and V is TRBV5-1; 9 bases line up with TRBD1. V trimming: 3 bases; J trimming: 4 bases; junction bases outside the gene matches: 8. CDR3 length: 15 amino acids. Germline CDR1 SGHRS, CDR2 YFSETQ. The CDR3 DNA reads TGCGCCAGCAGCTCAACGGGACAGGGCGGTTACGAGCAGTACTTC. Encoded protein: CASSSTGQGGYEQYF.

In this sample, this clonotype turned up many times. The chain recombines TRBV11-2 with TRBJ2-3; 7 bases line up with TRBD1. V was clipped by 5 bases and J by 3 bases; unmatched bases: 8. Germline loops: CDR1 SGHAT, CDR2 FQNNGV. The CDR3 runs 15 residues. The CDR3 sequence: CASSPRTGRTDTQYF. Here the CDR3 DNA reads TGTGCCAGCAGCCCCCGGACAGGAAGAACAGATACGCAGTATTTT.

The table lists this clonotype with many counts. The CDR3, as DNA: TGTGCCATCAGTGTTGGGGGGAACCAAGAGACCCAGTACTTC. Its protein product is CAISVGGNQETQYF. The chain employs TRBV10-3 and TRBJ2-5; D is perhaps TRBD2 (6 bases). V gave up 4 bases and J gave up 0 bases, with 9 bases separating them. CDR1 and CDR2 from the germline V gene are ENHRY and SYGVKD. The CDR3 is made up of 14 amino acids.

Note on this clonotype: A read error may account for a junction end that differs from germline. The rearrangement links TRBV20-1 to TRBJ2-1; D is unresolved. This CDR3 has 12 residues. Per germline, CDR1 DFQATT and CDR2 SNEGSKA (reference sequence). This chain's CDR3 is CSRSSSYNEQFF. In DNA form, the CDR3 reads TGTTCTCGCTCAAGCTCCTACAATGAGCAGTTCTTC.

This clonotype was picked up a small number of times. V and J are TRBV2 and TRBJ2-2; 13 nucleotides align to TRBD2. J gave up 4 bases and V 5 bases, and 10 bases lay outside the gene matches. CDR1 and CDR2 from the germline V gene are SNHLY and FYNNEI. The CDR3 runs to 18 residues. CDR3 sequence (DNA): TGTGCCAGCAGTAGAAGCGGGGGACTAGCGGGATTCACCGGGGAGCTGTTTTTT. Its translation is CASSRSGGLAGFTGELFF. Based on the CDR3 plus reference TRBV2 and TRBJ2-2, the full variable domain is EPEVTQTPSHQVTQMGQEVILRCVPISNHLYFYWYRQILGQKVEFLVSFYNNEISEKSEIFDDQFSVERPDGSNFTLKIRSTKLEDSAMYFCASSRSGGLAGFTGELFFGEGSRLTVL.